Presented here are 13 T cell receptor beta chains from one specimen sequenced in a study of regulatory T cells in long-lasting Graves disease. Researchers made TCR beta libraries by using iRepertoire HTBI primers and running Arm-PCR on CDR3 regions. TCRdb fed the multiplex PCR reads into MiXCR, producing one record per CDR3 protein. The table lists roughly 380,000 distinct CDR3 sequences, around 15% of them singletons. The time point: newly diagnosed GD, antithyroid drugs for less than 3 months. Preparation of the TCR library used RNA extracted from PBMCs. This material consisted of peripheral blood mononuclear cells (PBMCs), taken at new diagnosis, from a patient treated with antithyroid drugs. These receptors came from a female donor with Graves disease.

This clonotype was detected many times. This chain links TRBV7-9 with TRBJ2-1; D not resolved. Germline CDR1 is SEHNR and CDR2 is FQNEAQ (reference sequence). CDR3 size: 15 residues. V shed 5 bases and J shed 0 bases, with 11 bases lying between them. The CDR3 DNA reads as TGTGCCAGCAGCAAAGACATTAGCTCCTACAATGAGCAGTTCTTC. Translated, it gives CASSKDISSYNEQFF.

This clonotype was recorded at least ten times. CDR3 loop: CASSTTGELFF. The CDR3 DNA sequence: TGTGCCAGCAGTACGACCGGGGAGCTGTTTTTT. The genes are TRBV6-1 and TRBJ2-2; D is unresolved. Trimming took 5 bases from V and 5 from J, leaving 3 bases between them. This CDR3 is built from 11 residues. Looked up from germline, CDR1 is MNHNS and CDR2 is SASEGT.

This clonotype was detected only a few times. This chain links TRBV4-2 with TRBJ2-5, with 8 bases identical to TRBD2. The V gene end was trimmed by 0 bases and the J gene end by 5 bases; junction bases not matched to a gene: 11. This CDR3 has 17 residues. Germline V gene sequence: CDR1 LGHNA, CDR2 YNFKEQ. CDR3 loop: CASSQEVDGGALETQYF. CDR3 DNA: TGTGCCAGCAGCCAAGAAGTCGACGGGGGGGCCTTGGAGACCCAGTACTTC.

This clonotype was seen repeatedly, ten times or more. This chain connects TRBV5-1 to TRBJ1-1, with a weak D call TRBD1 (5 bases). The V gene lost 0 bases and the J gene lost 1 base, with 19 bases spanning the gap. The CDR3 consists of 18 residues. From germline, CDR1 is SGHRS and CDR2 YFSETQ. The CDR3 coding sequence is TGCGCCAGCAGCTTGGATCCAGGGATCCCCCCGGAGAACACTGAAGCTTTCTTT. Residues: CASSLDPGIPPENTEAFF.

The V and J genes are TRBV5-1 and TRBJ2-7, with 11 bases lining up with TRBD1. The CDR3 length is 21 residues. Germline assignment: CDR1 SGHRS and CDR2 YFSETQ. With V trimmed by 1 base and J by 4 bases, 22 bases remained unmatched. The CDR3 DNA reads TGCGCCAGCAGCTTGCTATCGATGAGGACAGGGGGCCGCACCGCGGCGTACGAGCAGTACTTC. Translation: CASSLLSMRTGGRTAAYEQYF. The whole variable domain, filled in from reference TRBV5-1 and TRBJ2-7, reads KAGVTQTPRYLIKTRGQQVTLSCSPISGHRSVSWYQQTPGQGLQFLFEYFSETQRNKGNFPGRFSGRQFSNSRSEMNVSTLELGDSALYLCASSLLSMRTGGRTAAYEQYFGPGTRLTVT.

This clonotype appeared once. The V and J genes are TRBV19 and TRBJ2-2, with D perhaps matching TRBD2 (5 bases). This CDR3 contains 14 residues. From germline, CDR1 is LNHDA and CDR2 SQIVND (reference sequence). V lost 3 bases and J 6 bases, leaving 11 bases between the germline ends. Here the CDR3 reads CASSIDLASGELFF. The CDR3 DNA is TGTGCCAGTAGTATCGATCTAGCCTCCGGGGAGCTGTTTTTT.

This sequence joins TRBV5-1 and TRBJ2-7; 14 bases line up with TRBD2. Germline assignment: CDR1 SGHRS and CDR2 YFSETQ. This CDR3 has 17 amino acids. V dropped 4 bases and J dropped 1; count of bases not matched to a gene: 7. CDR3 region: CASSPTSGRAKSYEQYF. The CDR3 nucleotides read TGCGCCAGCAGCCCGACTAGCGGGAGGGCCAAGTCCTACGAGCAGTACTTC.

In this sample, this clonotype turned up many times. The CDR3 DNA sequence: TGTGCCAGCAGCCCGCCGGGGGGCCTGAACACCGGGGAGCTGTTTTTT. Amino acid sequence: CASSPPGGLNTGELFF. The genes are TRBV7-9 and TRBJ2-2; D may be TRBD2 (7 bases). Germline assignment: CDR1 SEHNR and CDR2 FQNEAQ (reference sequence). V lost 5 bases and J lost 1, with 14 bases in between. The CDR3 consists of 16 residues.

This clonotype was detected a few times. V is TRBV12-3 or TRBV12-4 and J is TRBJ2-2; no reliable D call. The CDR3 has 12 amino acids. V lost 3 bases, J lost 6 bases, and 5 bases lay in between. The CDR3 DNA reads TGTGCCAGCAGTTTCGGGTCCGGGGAGCTGTTTTTT. Its protein is CASSFGSGELFF.

This clonotype showed up many times. The rearrangement uses TRBV4-3 and TRBJ1-1, with TRBD1 matching 7 bases. Germline CDR1 is LGHNA and CDR2 is YSLEER. The CDR3 loop spans 13 amino acids. V was clipped by 5 bases and J by 6 bases; unmatched bases: 6. CDR3 loop: CASSVNRGAEAFF. The DNA for the CDR3 is TGCGCCAGCAGCGTAAACAGGGGCGCTGAAGCTTTCTTT.

This clonotype was observed at least ten times. V usage is TRBV3-1 and J usage is TRBJ1-2, with D tentatively TRBD1 (5 bases). Germline V lookup: CDR1 LGHDT, CDR2 YNNKEL (reference sequence). The CDR3 covers 15 residues. V was pared by 4 bases and J by 4 bases, with 16 bases between. The CDR3 DNA is TGTGCCAGCAGCCTGATCCCTGGGGCCACCTATGGCTACACCTTC. This translates into CASSLIPGATYGYTF.

This clonotype was seen a handful of times. This CDR3 is CASSRFPAGTQYF. In DNA, the CDR3 is TGTGCCAGTAGTAGATTTCCAGCCGGGACCCAGTACTTC. The J gene is TRBJ2-5, the V gene TRBV19; D gene ambiguous. Germline CDR1 is LNHDA and CDR2 is SQIVND (reference sequence). V lost 4 bases and J lost 7, with 13 bases in between. This CDR3 spans 13 amino acids.

Many counts were recorded for this clonotype. The genes are TRBV2 and TRBJ2-4, with unresolved D. The V and J ends lost 6 bases and 8 bases respectively, with 11 bases between them. This CDR3 contains 12 residues. Germline assignment: CDR1 SNHLY and CDR2 FYNNEI. The CDR3 DNA reads TGTGCCAGCAGGGACCGGTCGGACATTCAGTACTTC. Its translation: CASRDRSDIQYF.